This TCR beta chain was identified in a study of blood T cell repertoires in COVID-19 (dated by TCRdb to about 2020). For the wider study: Collaborator samples came from the United States, Italy and Spain and covered acute and convalescent phases of COVID-19. The sample metadata nearly always contained a de-identified subject ID, COVID-19 status, age in years and sex. Subjects who had been exposed to COVID-19, were actively infected with it, or had recovered from it provided the deeply sampled blood TCRbeta repertoires that made up the dataset. Samples were obtained from the ongoing ImmuneRACE study (first 160 participants) and from 1,254 subjects provided by 6 global collaborators. A freely available public database, intended as a resource for researchers studying the immune response to SARS-CoV-2, is where the repertoires were released. The material from the prospective study consisted of cDNA or gDNA derived from T cells, B-cell-depleted T cells, or PBMCs. Where available, HLA class I and class II types were obtained from metadata supplied by the sample provider rather than from assay-based typing.

This clone was found a few times. Its antigen has not been determined. No quality values exist for individual bases; no much larger clone is one base distant. TCRbeta CDR3 regions were amplified from genomic DNA by means of the immunoSEQ Assay, a bias-controlled multiplex PCR. The paper's data handling went like this. The number of nucleated cells in each sample was estimated by amplification of reference gene primers within the assay. To quantify the absolute abundance of each unique TCRbeta CDR3 rearrangement, sequence reads were collapsed and filtered. For each sample, productive Simpson clonality was calculated by taking the square root of Simpson's diversity index across productive rearrangements. Imported from immuneACCESS, the table was reduced by TCRdb to in-frame sequences with V and J called. These copies leave out some clones; in studies compared against another copy, an unresolved V gene accounts for under half, and the cause of the remainder is not known. That table gives V, J and clone size, and the DNA gave D and trimming. The sample yields 200,000 to 250,000 clones; 65% to 90% were counted once. The ten largest clones represent 7.4% of the sample.

Whole blood was collected in K2EDTA tubes by collaborating institutions according to the institutions' own protocols. Collaborator samples were shipped for TCRbeta analysis as frozen whole blood, isolated PBMCs, or DNA extracted from either sample type. The CDR3 goes from the cysteine to the phenylalanine over 16 residues. Only the CDR3 region is kept as DNA, spanning 48 bases read in frame from base 1. The germline V gene specifies LGHNA as CDR1 and YNFKEQ as CDR2. V is shortened by 1 base, J by 3 bases, and the region joining them spans 10 bases. Overall study outcomes, separate from this receptor: Clinical and demographic metadata were provided uncurated, with the amount varying by source and participant.

The receptor chain draws on TRBV4-2 and TRBJ2-6; the D gene is perhaps TRBD2, on 6 matching bases. Input material: peripheral blood. The TCR sequence derives from a woman in her fifties or sixties with acute or convalescent COVID-19. CDR3 sequence: CASSQVGGNGANVLTF. The DNA sequence is as follows: TGTGCCAGCAGCCAAGTAGGCGGGAATGGGGCCAACGTCCTGACTTTC.